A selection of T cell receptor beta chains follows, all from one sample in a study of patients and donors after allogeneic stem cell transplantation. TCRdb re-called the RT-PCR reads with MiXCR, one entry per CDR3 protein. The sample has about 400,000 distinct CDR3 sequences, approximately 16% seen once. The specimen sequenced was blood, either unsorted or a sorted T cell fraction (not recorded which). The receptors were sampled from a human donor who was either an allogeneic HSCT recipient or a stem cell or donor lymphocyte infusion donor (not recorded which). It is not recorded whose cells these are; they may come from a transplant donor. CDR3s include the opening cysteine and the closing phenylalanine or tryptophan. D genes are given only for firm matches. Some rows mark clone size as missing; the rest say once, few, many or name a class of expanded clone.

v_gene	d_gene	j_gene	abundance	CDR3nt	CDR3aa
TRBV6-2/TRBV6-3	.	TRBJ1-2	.	TGTGCCAGCAGCACCGGGGCCAGGAACTATGGCTACACCTTC	CASSTGARNYGYTF
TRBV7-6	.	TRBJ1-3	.	TGTGCCAGCAGCCACGCCTTCTCTGGAAACACCATATATTTT	CASSHAFSGNTIYF
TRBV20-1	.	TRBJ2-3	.	TGCAGTGCTAGAGGGACTACAGATACGCAGTATTTT	CSARGTTDTQYF
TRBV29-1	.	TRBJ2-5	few	TGCAGCGTTCGGGATCAAGAGACCCAGTACTTC	CSVRDQETQYF
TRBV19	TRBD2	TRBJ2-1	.	TGTGCCAGTAGTACCGGACTAGCGGTGTACAATGAGCAGTTCTTC	CASSTGLAVYNEQFF
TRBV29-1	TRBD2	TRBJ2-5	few	TGCAGCGTTAGCGGGGGGGAAGAGACCCAGTACTTC	CSVSGGEETQYF
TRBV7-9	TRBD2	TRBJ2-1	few	TGTGCCAGCAGCCAGCGGGGGGCCCGAACAGATGAGCAGTTCTTC	CASSQRGARTDEQFF
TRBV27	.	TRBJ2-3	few	TGTGCCGCCGTAAACGGGCATACGCAGTATTTT	CAAVNGHTQYF
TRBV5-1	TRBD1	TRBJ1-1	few	TGCGCCAGTGTGGGGACAGGGAACACTGAAGCTTTCTTT	CASVGTGNTEAFF
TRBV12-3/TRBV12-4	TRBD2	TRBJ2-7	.	TGTGCCAGCAGTAGAAGACTAGCGGGAGGGGTAGACGAGCAGTACTTC	CASSRRLAGGVDEQYF
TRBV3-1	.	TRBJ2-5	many	TGTGCCAGCAGCCAAGATACCCCGGGAGAGACCCAGTACTTC	CASSQDTPGETQYF
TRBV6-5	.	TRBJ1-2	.	TGTGCCAGCAGTTACTCCGGCAGCCGAGGTGGCGATGGCTACACCTTC	CASSYSGSRGGDGYTF
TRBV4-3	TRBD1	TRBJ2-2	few	TGCGCCAGCACCCCGCAGGGGGACAGGCGTGCCGGGGAGCTGTTTTTT	CASTPQGDRRAGELFF
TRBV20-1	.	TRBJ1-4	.	TGCAGTGCTCACGTTAATGAAAAACTGTTTTTT	CSAHVNEKLFF
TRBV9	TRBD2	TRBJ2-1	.	TGTGCCAGCAGCCCCCGGACTAGCGGAATCTACAATGAGCAGTTCTTC	CASSPRTSGIYNEQFF
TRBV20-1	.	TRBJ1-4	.	TGCAGTGCCACCCCGGGGACAACTAATGAAAAACTGTTTTTT	CSATPGTTNEKLFF
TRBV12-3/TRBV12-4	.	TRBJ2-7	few	TGTGCCAGCAGTTTGGTTCAGGGTACCCGCGAGCAGTACTTC	CASSLVQGTREQYF
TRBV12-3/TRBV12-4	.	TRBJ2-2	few	TGTGCCAGCAGTTTAGCCAGTCCGAACACCGGGGAGCTGTTTTTT	CASSLASPNTGELFF
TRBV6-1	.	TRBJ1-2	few	TGTGCCAGCAAACCGGGCCTGGGTTATGGCTACACCTTC	CASKPGLGYGYTF
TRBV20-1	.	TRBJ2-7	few	TGCAGTGCTAGAGGTTCGGACCTAAGCTCCTACGAGCAGTACTTC	CSARGSDLSSYEQYF
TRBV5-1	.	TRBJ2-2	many	TGCGCCAGCAGCTTGTGGGGAGACACCGGGGAGCTGTTTTTT	CASSLWGDTGELFF
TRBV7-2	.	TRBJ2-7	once	TGTGCCAGCAGCTTATACTCGGTCTCCGGCTACGAGCAGTACTTC	CASSLYSVSGYEQYF
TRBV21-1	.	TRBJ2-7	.	TGTGCCAGCAGCACGAGGGACAGGCGCGCCTACGAGCAGTACTTC	CASSTRDRRAYEQYF
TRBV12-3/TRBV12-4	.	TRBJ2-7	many	TGTGCCAGCAAGCCACAGAGGGAAGGCCACGAGCAGTACTTC	CASKPQREGHEQYF
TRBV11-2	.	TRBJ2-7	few	TGTGCCAGCTTATTGGGCCCAGGCTTACCATACGAGCAGTACTTC	CASLLGPGLPYEQYF
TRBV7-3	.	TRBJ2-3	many	TGTGCCAGCAGTTACATCGCGGTGGGGCCCGCGAGAGATACGCAGTATTTT	CASSYIAVGPARDTQYF
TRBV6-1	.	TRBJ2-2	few	TGTGCCAGCAAGAATAGCGGAGCCACCGGGGAGCTGTTTTTT	CASKNSGATGELFF
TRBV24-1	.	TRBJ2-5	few	TGTGCCACCAGTTTAGCGCTCCAAGAGACCCAGTACTTC	CATSLALQETQYF
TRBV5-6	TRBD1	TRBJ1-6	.	TGTGCCAGCAGCTTGGCCGTTGGCAGGGGGCTTCCAAAATCACCCCTCCACTTT	CASSLAVGRGLPKSPLHF
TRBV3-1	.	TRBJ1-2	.	TGTGCCAGCAGCCAAGATAGAGTTGTGAGGACCTACACCTTC	CASSQDRVVRTYTF
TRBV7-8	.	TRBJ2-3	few	TGTGCCAGCAGCTTATCTCGGACAAAGGTGACAGATACGCAGTATTTT	CASSLSRTKVTDTQYF
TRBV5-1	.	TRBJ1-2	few	TGCGCCAGCAGCCGAACAGGGAATTTCTATGGCTACACCTTC	CASSRTGNFYGYTF
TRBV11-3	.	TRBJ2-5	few	TGTGCCAGCAGCTTTCAGTGGCAAGAGACCCAGTACTTC	CASSFQWQETQYF
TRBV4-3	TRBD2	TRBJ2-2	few	TGCGCCAGCAGCCAAGAAGTTGGGCTAGCGGTCCTCCCCACCGGGGAGCTGTTTTTT	CASSQEVGLAVLPTGELFF
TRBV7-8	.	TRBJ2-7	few	TGTGCCAGCAGCTACTTCGGGAAAGGACGGACGCTGACCTCCGAGCAGTACTTC	CASSYFGKGRTLTSEQYF
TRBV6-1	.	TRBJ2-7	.	TGTGCCAGCACACCGGGACGTAGCTCCTACGAGCAGTACTTC	CASTPGRSSYEQYF
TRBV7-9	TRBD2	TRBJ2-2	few	TGTGCCAGCAGCTCGGGACTAGTTGGGGGGGAGCTGTTTTTT	CASSSGLVGGELFF
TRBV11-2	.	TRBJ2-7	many	TGTGCCAGCAGCCCTATTTTGGGGTCTTGGTACGAGCAGTACTTC	CASSPILGSWYEQYF
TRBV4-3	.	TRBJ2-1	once	TGCGCCAGCAGCCAAGAGTGGGCAGGTCCGATCAATGAGCAGTTCTTC	CASSQEWAGPINEQFF
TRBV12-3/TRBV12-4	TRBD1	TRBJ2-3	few	TGTGCCAGCAGCCCCCGAGAACAGGGGAACACAGATACGCAGTATTTT	CASSPREQGNTDTQYF
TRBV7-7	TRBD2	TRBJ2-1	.	TGTGCCAGCAGTCCCCGTTTGGGACTAGGCAACAATGAGCAGTTCTTC	CASSPRLGLGNNEQFF
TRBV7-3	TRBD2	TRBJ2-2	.	TGTGCCAGCAGCATCTTGTTGAGGGGAGGGCAAACCGGGGAGCTGTTTTTT	CASSILLRGGQTGELFF
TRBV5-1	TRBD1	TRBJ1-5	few	TGCGCCAGCAGACCAGACAGGGCGGGCAATCAGCCCCAGCATTTT	CASRPDRAGNQPQHF
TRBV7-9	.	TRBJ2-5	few	TGTGCCAGCAGCAAAGGACACCAAGAGACCCAGTACTTC	CASSKGHQETQYF
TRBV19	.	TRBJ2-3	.	TGTGCCAGTAGTAGAGGGGACGGCCGTGGCACAGATACGCAGTATTTT	CASSRGDGRGTDTQYF
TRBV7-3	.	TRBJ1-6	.	TGTGCCAGCAGCTCCCCCACGGCAGAAATATCAAATTCACCCCTCCACTTT	CASSSPTAEISNSPLHF
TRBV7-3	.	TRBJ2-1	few	TGTGCCAGCAGCTTAAACCGATTGTTCTACAATGAGCAGTTCTTC	CASSLNRLFYNEQFF
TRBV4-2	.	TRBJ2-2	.	TGTGCCAGCAGCCAAGTGGAATTGACCGGAAACACCGGGGAGCTGTTTTTT	CASSQVELTGNTGELFF
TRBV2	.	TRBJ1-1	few	TGTGCCAGCAGTTCCGGGATCGAAGCTTTCTTT	CASSSGIEAFF
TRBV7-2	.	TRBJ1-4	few	TGTGCCAGCAGCTTGCATATGGGCGCGCCTAATGAAAAACTGTTTTTT	CASSLHMGAPNEKLFF
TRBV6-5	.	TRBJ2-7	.	TGTGCCAGCAGTTACAGGCACGAGCAGTACTTC	CASSYRHEQYF
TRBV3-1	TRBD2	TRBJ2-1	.	TGTGCCAGCAGCCCCCACCGGGGGGGCAGCTCCTACAATGAGCAGTTCTTC	CASSPHRGGSSYNEQFF
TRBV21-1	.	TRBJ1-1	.	TGTGCCTGCCCGAACGCAGAGTTCATGAACACTGAAGCTTTCTTT	CACPNAEFMNTEAFF
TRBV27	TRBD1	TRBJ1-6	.	TGTGCCAGCAGTCCGGGGACAGGGGCCTTATCACCCCTCCACTTT	CASSPGTGALSPLHF
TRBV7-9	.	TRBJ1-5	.	TGTGCCAGCAGCTTAGTAACAGGGCCTTGGGGCAATCAGCCCCAGCATTTT	CASSLVTGPWGNQPQHF
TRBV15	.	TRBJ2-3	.	TGTGCCACCAGCAGCCGCCGAAGGCCTCCAAGGCAAACGCAGTATTTT	CATSSRRRPPRQTQYF
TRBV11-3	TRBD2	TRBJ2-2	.	TGTGCCAGCAGCCCCAGTCTAGCGGGGCCCGGGGAGCTGTTTTTT	CASSPSLAGPGELFF
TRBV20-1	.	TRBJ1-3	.	TGCAGTGCTAGAGATAGAGTGGGAGGAAACACCATATATTTT	CSARDRVGGNTIYF